This T cell receptor beta chain is from a study of identical twins. Whole-study findings and limits: Out-of-frame beta chain sequences displayed weaker excess sharing between twins.

Using its own MiXCR run on the 5' RACE reads, TCRdb lists one record per CDR3 protein. The table shows under 350,000 distinct CDR3 sequences, with roughly 9% occurring only once. Trimming cost V 0 bases and J 0 bases; bases outside gene matches: 2. Germline V lookup: CDR1 LGHNA, CDR2 YSLEER. The CDR3 length is 15 residues. The donor group consisted entirely of healthy Caucasians. This clonotype was detected ten times or more. Antigen: not known. The same sample was also studied in work on yellow fever vaccine responses in identical twins.

The J gene is TRBJ2-7, the V gene TRBV4-3; 7 positions agree with TRBD2. The source material was CD8+ T cells sorted from blood. The TCR originated in a woman aged 18-29 years in good health. CDR3 amino acids: CASSQDRGSSYEQYF. The CDR3 DNA reads TGCGCCAGCAGCCAAGATCGCGGGAGCTCCTACGAGCAGTACTTC.